This T cell receptor beta chain emerged from a study of blood T cell repertoires in COVID-19. As for the study in general: Donors in the United States, Italy and Spain gave samples during acute or convalescent COVID-19. Nucleic acid was either cDNA or gDNA, and it came from T cells, B-cell-depleted T cells, or PBMCs.

Germline V gene sequence: CDR1 SGHVS, CDR2 FNYEAQ. CDR3 length equals 16 residues. With V trimmed by 3 bases and J by 4 bases, 7 bases remained unmatched. Participants had their cohort set by participant-reported clinical history. Per the original methods: It was from reference gene primer amplification that nucleated cell counts were estimated. Repertoires were generated with immunoSEQ multiplex PCR, while TCRdb's copy carries only in-frame clones and drops some. V, J and clone size reflect that table, while D and trimming were determined from the DNA. The sample holds approximately 490,000 clones, around 85% seen once.

The sequencing input was PBMCs or T cells enriched from blood (not recorded which). The source of this sequence is a woman aged 55-70 years who had recovered from COVID-19. J is TRBJ2-3 and V is TRBV7-6; 10 bases are shared with TRBD1. CDR3 protein: CASSFGQGGTPDTQYF. The CDR3 nucleotides read TGTGCCAGCAGCTTCGGACAGGGGGGGACCCCAGATACGCAGTATTTT.